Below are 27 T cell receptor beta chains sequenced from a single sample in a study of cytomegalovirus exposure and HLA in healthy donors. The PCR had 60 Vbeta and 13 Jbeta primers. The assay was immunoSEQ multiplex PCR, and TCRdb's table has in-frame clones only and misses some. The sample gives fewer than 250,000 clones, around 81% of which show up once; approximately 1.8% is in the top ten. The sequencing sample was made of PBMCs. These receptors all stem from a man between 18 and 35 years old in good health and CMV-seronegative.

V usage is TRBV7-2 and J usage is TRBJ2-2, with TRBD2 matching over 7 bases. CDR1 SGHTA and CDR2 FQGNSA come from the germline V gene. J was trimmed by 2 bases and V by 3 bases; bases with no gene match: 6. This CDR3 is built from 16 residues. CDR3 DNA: TGTGCCAGCAGCTTGGTGGCTAGCGGAAACACCGGGGAGCTGTTTTTT. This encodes CASSLVASGNTGELFF.

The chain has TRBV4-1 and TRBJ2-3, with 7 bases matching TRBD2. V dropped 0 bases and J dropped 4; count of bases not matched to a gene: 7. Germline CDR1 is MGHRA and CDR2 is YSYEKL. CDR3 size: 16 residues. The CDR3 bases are TGCGCCAGCAGCCAAGAACAAGCGGGGTCCTCAGATACGCAGTATTTT. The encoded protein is CASSQEQAGSSDTQYF.

CDR3 bases: TGTGCCATCAATTCACGGAGGGGCTCCACAGATACGCAGTATTTT. It codes for CAINSRRGSTDTQYF. V usage is TRBV10-3 and J usage is TRBJ2-3; D may be TRBD2 (6 bases). Per germline, CDR1 ENHRY and CDR2 SYGVKD. CDR3 length equals 15 residues. The germline V and J ends were trimmed by 7 bases and 2 bases, with 16 bases remaining between them.

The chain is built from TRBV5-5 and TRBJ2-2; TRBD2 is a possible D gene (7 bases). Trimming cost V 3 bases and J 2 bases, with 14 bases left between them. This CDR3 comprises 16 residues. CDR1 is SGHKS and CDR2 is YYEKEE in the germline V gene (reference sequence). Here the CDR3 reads CASSSVGGLNTGELFF. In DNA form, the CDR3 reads TGTGCCAGCAGCTCGGTGGGGGGGCTCAACACCGGGGAGCTGTTTTTT.

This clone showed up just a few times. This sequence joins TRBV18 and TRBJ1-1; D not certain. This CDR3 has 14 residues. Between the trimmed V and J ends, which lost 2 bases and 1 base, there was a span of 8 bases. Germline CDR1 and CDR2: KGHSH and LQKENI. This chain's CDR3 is CASSPNMANTEAFF. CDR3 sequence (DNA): TGTGCCAGCTCACCAAATATGGCGAACACTGAAGCTTTCTTT. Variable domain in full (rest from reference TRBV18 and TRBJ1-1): NAGVMQNPRHLVRRRGQEARLRCSPMKGHSHVYWYRQLPEEGLKFMVYLQKENIIDESGMPKERFSAEFPKEGPSILRIQQVVRGDSAAYFCASSPNMANTEAFFGQGTRLTVV.

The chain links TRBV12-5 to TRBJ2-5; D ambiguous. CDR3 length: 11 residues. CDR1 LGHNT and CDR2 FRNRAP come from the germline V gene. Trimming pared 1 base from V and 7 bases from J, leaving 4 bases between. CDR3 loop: CASGLGVTQYF. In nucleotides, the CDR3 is TGTGCTAGTGGTTTGGGAGTGACCCAGTACTTC.

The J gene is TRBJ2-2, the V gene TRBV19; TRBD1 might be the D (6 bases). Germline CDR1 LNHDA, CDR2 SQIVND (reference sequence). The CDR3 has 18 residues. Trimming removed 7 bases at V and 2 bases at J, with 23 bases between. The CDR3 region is CASIGTRFQFLNTGELFF. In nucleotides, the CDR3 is TGTGCCAGTATCGGGACACGCTTTCAATTTTTAAACACCGGGGAGCTGTTTTTT.

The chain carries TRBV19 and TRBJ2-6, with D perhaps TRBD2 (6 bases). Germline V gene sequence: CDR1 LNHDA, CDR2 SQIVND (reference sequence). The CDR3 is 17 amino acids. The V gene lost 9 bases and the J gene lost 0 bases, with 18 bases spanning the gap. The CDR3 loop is CASHFLRGTSGANVLTF. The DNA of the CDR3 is TGTGCCAGCCATTTTCTCCGCGGGACCTCTGGGGCCAACGTCCTGACTTTC.

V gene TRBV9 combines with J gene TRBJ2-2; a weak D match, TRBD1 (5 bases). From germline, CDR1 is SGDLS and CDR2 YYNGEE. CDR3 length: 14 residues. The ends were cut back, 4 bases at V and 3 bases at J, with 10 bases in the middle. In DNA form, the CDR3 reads TGTGCCAGCAGCCCAAGACAGTACACCGGGGAGCTGTTTTTT. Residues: CASSPRQYTGELFF.

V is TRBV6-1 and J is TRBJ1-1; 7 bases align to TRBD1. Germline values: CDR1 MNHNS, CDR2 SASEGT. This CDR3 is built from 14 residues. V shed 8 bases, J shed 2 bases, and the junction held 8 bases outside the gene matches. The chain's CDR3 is CASLTGTGNTEAFF. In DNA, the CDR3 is TGTGCCAGCTTGACAGGGACTGGAAACACTGAAGCTTTCTTT.

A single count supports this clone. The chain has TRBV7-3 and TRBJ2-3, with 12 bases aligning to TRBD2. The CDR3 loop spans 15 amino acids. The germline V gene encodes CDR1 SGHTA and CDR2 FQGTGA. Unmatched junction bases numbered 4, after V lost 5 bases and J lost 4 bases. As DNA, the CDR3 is TGTGCCAGCAGCCGACTAGCGGGAGTCTCAGATACGCAGTATTTT. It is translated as CASSRLAGVSDTQYF.

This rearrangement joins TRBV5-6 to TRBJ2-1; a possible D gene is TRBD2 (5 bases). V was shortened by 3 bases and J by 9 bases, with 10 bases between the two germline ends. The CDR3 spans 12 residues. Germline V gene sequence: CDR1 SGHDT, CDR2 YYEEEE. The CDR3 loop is CASSYQAGEQFF. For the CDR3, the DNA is TGTGCCAGCAGCTACCAGGCGGGTGAGCAGTTCTTC.

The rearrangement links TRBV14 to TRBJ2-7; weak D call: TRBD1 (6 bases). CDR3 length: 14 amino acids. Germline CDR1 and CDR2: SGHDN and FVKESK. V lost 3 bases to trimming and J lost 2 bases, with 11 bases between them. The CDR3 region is CASSHQDSAYEQYF. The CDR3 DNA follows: TGTGCCAGCAGCCACCAGGACAGTGCCTACGAGCAGTACTTC.

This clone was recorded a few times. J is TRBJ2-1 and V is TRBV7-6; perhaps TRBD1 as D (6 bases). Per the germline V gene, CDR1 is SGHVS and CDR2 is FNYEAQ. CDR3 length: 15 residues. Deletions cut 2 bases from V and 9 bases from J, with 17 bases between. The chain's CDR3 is CASSLSGERWGEQFF. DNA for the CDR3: TGTGCCAGCAGCTTATCAGGGGAACGCTGGGGTGAGCAGTTCTTC.

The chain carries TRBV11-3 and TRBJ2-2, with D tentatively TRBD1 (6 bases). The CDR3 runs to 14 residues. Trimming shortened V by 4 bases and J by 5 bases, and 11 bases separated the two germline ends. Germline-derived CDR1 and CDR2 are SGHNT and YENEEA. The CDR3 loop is CASSSQTGTGELFF. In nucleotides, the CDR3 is TGTGCCAGCAGCTCTCAGACAGGTACCGGGGAGCTGTTTTTT.

CDR3 protein: CASRSPVAYNEQFF. The CDR3, as DNA: TGTGCCAGCAGAAGCCCGGTTGCCTACAATGAGCAGTTCTTC. The rearrangement uses TRBV7-2 and TRBJ2-1; D unresolved. V lost 6 bases to trimming and J lost 2 bases, with 11 bases between them. CDR3 length: 14 residues. Germline loops: CDR1 SGHTA, CDR2 FQGNSA. Variable domain in full (rest from reference TRBV7-2 and TRBJ2-1): GAGVSQSPSNKVTEKGKDVELRCDPISGHTALYWYRQSLGQGLEFLIYFQGNSAPDKSGLPSDRFSAERTGGSVSTLTIQRTQQEDSAVYLCASRSPVAYNEQFFGPGTRLTVL.

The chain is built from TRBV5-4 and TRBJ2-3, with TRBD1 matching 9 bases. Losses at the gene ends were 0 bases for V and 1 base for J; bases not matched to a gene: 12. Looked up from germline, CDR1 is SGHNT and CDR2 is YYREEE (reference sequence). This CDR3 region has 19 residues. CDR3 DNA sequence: TGTGCCAGCAGCTTGGACCCATCACAGGGGGCGCGAGGCACAGATACGCAGTATTTT. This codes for CASSLDPSQGARGTDTQYF.

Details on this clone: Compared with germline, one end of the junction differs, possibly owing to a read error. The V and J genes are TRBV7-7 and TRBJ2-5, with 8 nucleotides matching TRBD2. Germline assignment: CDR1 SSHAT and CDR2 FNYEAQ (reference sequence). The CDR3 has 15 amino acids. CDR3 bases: TGTGCTAGCAGCTTAGCAATGGGGACTAGAGAGACCCAGTACTTC. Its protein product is CASSLAMGTRETQYF.

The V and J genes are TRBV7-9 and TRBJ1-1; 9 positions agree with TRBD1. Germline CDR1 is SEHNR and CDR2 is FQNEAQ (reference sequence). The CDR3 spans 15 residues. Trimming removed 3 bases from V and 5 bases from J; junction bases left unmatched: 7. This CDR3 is CASSLGGQGGTEAFF. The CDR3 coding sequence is TGTGCCAGCAGCTTGGGGGGACAGGGAGGTACTGAAGCTTTCTTT.

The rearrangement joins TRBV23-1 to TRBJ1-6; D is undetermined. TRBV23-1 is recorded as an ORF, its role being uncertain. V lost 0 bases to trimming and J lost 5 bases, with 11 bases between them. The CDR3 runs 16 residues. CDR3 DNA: TGCGCCAGCAGTCAATCTTTAACAGAAGATAATTCACCCCTCCACTTT. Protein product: CASSQSLTEDNSPLHF.

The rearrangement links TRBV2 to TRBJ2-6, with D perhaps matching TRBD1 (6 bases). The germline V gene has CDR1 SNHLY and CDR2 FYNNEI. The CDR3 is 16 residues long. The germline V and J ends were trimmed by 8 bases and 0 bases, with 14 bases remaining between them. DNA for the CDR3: TGTGCCAGCTTCACAGGGTTCTACTCTGGGGCCAACGTCCTGACTTTC. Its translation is CASFTGFYSGANVLTF.

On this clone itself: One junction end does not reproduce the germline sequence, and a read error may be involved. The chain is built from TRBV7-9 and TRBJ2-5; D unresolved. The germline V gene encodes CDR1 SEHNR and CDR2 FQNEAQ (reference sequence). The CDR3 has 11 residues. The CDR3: CSSSYSETQYF. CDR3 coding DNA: TGTTCCAGCAGCTACAGTGAGACCCAGTACTTC.

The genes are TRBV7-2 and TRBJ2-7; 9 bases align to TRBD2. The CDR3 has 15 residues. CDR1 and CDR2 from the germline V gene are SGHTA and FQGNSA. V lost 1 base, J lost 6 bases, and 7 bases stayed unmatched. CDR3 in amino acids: CASSLGAGGLGEQYF. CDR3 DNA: TGTGCCAGCAGCTTAGGGGCGGGGGGGCTTGGCGAGCAGTACTTC.

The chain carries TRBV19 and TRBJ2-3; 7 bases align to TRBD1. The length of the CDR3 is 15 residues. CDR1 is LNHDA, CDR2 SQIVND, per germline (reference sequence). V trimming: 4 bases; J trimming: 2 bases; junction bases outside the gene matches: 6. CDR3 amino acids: CASSKQGTDTDTQYF. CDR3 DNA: TGTGCCAGTAGTAAACAGGGGACCGACACAGATACGCAGTATTTT.

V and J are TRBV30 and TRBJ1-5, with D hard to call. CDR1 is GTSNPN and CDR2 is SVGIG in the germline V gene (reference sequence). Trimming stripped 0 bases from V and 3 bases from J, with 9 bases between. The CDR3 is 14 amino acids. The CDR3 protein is CAWSVNGNNQPQHF. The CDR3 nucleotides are TGTGCCTGGAGTGTAAACGGGAACAATCAGCCCCAGCATTTT.

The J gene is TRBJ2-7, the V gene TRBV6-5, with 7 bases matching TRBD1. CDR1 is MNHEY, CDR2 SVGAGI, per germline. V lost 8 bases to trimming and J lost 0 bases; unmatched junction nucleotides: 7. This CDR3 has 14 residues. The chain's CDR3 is CASQRRTGSYEQYF. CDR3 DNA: TGTGCCAGCCAAAGAAGGACAGGCTCCTACGAGCAGTACTTC.

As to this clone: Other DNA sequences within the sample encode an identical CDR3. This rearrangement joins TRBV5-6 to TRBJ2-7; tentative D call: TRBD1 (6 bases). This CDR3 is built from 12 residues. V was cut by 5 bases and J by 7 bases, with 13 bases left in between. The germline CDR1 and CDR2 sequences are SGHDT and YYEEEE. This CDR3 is CASSPGTREQYF. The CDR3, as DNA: TGTGCCAGCAGTCCCGGGACACGGGAGCAGTACTTC.